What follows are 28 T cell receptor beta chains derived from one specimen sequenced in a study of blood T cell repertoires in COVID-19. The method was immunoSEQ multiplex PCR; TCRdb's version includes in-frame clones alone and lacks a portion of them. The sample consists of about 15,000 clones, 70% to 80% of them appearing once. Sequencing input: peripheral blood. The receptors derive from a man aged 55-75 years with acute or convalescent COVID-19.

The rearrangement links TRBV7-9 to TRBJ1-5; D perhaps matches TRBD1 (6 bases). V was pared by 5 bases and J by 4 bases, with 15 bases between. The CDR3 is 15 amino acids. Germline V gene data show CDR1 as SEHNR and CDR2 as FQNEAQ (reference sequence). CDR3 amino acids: CASSDSGTRNQPQHF. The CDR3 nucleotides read TGTGCCAGCAGCGATTCCGGGACAAGGAATCAGCCCCAGCATTTT.

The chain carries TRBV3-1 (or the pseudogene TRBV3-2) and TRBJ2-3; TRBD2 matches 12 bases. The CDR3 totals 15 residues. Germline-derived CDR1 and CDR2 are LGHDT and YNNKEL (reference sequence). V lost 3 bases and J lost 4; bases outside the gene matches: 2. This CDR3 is CASSQGLAGADTQYF. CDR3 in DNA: TGTGCCAGCAGCCAGGGACTAGCGGGCGCAGATACGCAGTATTTT.

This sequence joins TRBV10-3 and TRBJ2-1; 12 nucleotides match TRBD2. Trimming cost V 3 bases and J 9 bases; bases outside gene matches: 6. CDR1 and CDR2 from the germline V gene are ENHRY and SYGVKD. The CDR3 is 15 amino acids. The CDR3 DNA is TGTGCCATCAGTGACCGACTAGCGGGAGAGTTTGAGCAGTTCTTC. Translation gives CAISDRLAGEFEQFF.

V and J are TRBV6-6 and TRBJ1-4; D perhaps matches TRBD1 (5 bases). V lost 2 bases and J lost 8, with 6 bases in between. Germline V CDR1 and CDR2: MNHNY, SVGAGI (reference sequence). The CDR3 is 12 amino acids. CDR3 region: CASSYQGEKLFF. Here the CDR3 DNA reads TGTGCCAGCAGTTACCAGGGCGAAAAACTGTTTTTT.

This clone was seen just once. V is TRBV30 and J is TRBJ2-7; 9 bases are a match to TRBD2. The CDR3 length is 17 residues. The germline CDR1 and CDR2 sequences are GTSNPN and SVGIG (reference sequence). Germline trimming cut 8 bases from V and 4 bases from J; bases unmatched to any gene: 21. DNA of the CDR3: TGTGCCGGGGAAGGCGGAGTAGCGGGGGTTCCTGGATACGAGCAGTACTTC. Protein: CAGEGGVAGVPGYEQYF.

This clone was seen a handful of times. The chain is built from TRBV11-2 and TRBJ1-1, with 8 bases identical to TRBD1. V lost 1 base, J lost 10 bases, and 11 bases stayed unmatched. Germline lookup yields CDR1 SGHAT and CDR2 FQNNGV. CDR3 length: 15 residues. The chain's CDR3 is CASSLAQGAIHGAFF. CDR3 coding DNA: TGTGCCAGCAGCTTAGCGCAGGGGGCGATTCACGGAGCTTTCTTT.

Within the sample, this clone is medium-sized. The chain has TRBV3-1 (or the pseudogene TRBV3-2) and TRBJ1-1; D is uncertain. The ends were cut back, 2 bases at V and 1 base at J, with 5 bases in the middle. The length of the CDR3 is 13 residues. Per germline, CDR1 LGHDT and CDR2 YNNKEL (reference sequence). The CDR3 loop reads CASSQMRNTEAFF. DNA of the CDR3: TGTGCCAGCAGCCAAATGAGGAACACTGAAGCTTTCTTT.

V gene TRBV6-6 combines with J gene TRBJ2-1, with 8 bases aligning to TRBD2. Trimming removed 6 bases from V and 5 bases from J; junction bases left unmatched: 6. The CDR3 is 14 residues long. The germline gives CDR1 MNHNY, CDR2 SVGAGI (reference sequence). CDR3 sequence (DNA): TGTGCCAGCAGCACCGCGGGGGGCCACAATGAGCAGTTCTTC. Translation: CASSTAGGHNEQFF.

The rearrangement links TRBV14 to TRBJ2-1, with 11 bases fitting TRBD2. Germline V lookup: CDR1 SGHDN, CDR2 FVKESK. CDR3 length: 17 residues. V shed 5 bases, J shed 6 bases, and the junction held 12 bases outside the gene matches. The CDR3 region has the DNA TGTGCCAGCAGCTCGATGCTAGCTAGCGGGGGGTTCAATGAGCAGTTCTTC. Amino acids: CASSSMLASGGFNEQFF.

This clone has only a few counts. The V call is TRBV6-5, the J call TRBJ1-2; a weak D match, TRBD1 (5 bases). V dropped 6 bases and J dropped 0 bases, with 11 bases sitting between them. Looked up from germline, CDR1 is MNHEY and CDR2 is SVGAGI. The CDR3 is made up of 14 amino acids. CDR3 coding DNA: TGTGCCAGCAGGGCAGGGTTAGCTAACTATGGCTACACCTTC. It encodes CASRAGLANYGYTF.

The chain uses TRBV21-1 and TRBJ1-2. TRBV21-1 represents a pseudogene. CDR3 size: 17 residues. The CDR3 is CASSKAGGALANYGYTF. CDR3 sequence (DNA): TGTGCCAGCAGCAAAGCGGGCGGGGCTTTAGCTAACTATGGCTACACCTTC.

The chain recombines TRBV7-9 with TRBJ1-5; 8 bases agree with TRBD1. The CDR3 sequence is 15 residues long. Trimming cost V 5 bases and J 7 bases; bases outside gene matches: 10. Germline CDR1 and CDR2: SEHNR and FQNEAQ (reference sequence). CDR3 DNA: TGTGCCAGCAGCCCATCAGGACAGGGCGGCCAGCCCCAGCATTTT. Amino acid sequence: CASSPSGQGGQPQHF.

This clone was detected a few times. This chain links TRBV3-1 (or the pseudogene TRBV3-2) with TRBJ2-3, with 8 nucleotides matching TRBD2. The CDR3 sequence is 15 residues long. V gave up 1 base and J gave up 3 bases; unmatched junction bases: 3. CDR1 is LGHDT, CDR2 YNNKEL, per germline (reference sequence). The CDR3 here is CASSQASGSTDTQYF. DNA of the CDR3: TGTGCCAGCAGCCAAGCGAGCGGGAGTACAGATACGCAGTATTTT.

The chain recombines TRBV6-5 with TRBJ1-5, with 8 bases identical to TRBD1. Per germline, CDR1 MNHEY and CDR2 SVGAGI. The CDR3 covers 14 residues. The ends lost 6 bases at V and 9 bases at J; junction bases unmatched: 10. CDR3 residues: CASRPGTGLVPQHF. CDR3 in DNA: TGTGCCAGCAGGCCGGGGACAGGTCTTGTGCCCCAGCATTTT.

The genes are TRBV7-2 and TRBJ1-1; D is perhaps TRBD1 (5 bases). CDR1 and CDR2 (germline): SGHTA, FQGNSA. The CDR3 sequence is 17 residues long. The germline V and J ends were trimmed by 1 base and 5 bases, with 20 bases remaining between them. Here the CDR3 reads CASSLGGQGTIQTEAFF. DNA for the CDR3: TGTGCCAGCAGCTTAGGGGGCCAGGGAACTATTCAGACTGAAGCTTTCTTT.

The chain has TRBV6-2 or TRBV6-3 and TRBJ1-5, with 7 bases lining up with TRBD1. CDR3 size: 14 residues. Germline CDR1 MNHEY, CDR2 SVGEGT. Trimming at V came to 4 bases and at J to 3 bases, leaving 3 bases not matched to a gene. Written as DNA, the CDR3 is TGTGCCAGCAGTTCGGGACAGCACAATCAGCCCCAGCATTTT. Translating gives CASSSGQHNQPQHF.

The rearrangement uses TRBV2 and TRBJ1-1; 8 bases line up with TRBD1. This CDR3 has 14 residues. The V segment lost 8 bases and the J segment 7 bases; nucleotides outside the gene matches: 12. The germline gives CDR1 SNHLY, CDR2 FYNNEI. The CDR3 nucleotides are TGTGCCAGCTCATCTCTCGGACAGGGTGGTGAAGCTTTCTTT. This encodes CASSSLGQGGEAFF.

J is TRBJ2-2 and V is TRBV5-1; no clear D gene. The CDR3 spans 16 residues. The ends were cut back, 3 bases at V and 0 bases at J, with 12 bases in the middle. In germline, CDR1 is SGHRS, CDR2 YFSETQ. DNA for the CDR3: TGCGCCAGCAGCTCCGGCAGCGCCTCGAACACCGGGGAGCTGTTTTTT. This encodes CASSSGSASNTGELFF.

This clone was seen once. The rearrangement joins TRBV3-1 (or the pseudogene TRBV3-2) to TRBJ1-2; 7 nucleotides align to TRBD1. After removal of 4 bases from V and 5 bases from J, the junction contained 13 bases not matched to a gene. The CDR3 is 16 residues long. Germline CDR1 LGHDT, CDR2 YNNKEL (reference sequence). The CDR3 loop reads CASSRTGTANGYGYTF. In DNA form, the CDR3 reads TGTGCCAGCAGCCGGACAGGAACCGCTAATGGTTATGGCTACACCTTC.

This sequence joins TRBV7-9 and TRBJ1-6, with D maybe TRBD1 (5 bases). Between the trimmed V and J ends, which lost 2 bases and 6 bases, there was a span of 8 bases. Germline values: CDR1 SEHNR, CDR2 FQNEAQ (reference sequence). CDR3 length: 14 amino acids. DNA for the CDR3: TGTGCCAGCAGCTTAATGACAGCTAATTCACCCCTCCACTTT. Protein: CASSLMTANSPLHF.

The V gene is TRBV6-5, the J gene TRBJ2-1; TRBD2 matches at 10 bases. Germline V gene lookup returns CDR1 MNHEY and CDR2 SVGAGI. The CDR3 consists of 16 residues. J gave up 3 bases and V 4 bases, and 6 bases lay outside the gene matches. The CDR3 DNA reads TGTGCCAGCAGTTCCCCTAGCGGGAGAGACTACAATGAGCAGTTCTTC. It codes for CASSSPSGRDYNEQFF.

DNA for the CDR3: TGTGCCAGCAGCTTATCAACAGGCAACACTGAAGCTTTCTTT. Translating it yields CASSLSTGNTEAFF. The chain has TRBV7-9 and TRBJ1-1; the D gene is possibly TRBD1 (5 bases). Deletions cut 2 bases from V and 2 bases from J, with 9 bases between. Germline V gene lookup returns CDR1 SEHNR and CDR2 FQNEAQ (reference sequence). The CDR3 consists of 14 residues.

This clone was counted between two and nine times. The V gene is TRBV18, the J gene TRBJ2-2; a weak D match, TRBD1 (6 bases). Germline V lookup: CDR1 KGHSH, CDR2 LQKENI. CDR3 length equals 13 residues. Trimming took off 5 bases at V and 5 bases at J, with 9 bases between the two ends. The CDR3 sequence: CASSAQGTGELFF. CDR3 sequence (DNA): TGTGCCAGCTCAGCTCAGGGGACCGGGGAGCTGTTTTTT.

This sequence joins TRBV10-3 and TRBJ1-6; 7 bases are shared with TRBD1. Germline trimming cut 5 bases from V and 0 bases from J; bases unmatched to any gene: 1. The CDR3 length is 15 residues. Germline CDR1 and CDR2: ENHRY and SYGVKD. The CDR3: CAISPGGSYNSPLHF. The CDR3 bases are TGTGCCATCAGTCCAGGGGGCTCCTATAATTCACCCCTCCACTTT.

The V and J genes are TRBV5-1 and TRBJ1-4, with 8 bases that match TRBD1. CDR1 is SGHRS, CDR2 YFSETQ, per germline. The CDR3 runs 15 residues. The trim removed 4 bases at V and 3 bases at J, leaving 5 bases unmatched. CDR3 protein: CASSNQGASNEKLFF. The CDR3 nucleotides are TGCGCCAGCAGCAACCAGGGGGCTTCTAATGAAAAACTGTTTTTT.

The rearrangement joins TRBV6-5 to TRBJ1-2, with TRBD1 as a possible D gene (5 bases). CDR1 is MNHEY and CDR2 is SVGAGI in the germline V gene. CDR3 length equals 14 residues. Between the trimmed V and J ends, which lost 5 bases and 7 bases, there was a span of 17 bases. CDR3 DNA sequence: TGTGCCAGCAGTACTCAGGGCCGGTCGGGTGGCTACACCTTC. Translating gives CASSTQGRSGGYTF.

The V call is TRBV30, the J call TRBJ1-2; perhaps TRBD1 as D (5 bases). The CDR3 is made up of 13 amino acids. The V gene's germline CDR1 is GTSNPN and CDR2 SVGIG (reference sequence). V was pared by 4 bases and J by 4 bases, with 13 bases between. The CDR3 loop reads CAWTLGRAYGYTF. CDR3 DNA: TGTGCCTGGACCTTGGGCAGGGCCTATGGCTACACCTTC.

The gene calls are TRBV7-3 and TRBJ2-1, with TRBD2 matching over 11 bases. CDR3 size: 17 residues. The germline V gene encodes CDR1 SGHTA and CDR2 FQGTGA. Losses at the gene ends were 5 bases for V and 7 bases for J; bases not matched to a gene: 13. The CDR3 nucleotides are TGTGCCAGCAGCAAGGAACCTAGCGGGGGGCCCTTGAATGAGCAGTTCTTC. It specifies CASSKEPSGGPLNEQFF.